What follows are 24 T cell receptor beta chains derived from one specimen sequenced in a study of post-analysis software for immune sequencing data. Study conclusions and caveats: There were five TRBV segments more frequent in patients than controls, and TRBV5-6, TRBV5-1 and TRBV20-1 were among them.

These receptors' targets are unknown. TCR beta cDNA libraries had unique molecular identifiers. TCRdb reprocessed the PCR reads with MiXCR, giving one entry per CDR3 protein. The table shows about 540,000 distinct CDR3 sequences, with under 40% occurring only once. Input material: blood. These receptors originate from a girl under 18 with multiple sclerosis.

This chain connects TRBV10-2 to TRBJ1-4, with D possibly being TRBD1 (6 bases). Germline lookup yields CDR1 WSHSY and CDR2 SAAADI. The CDR3 runs to 13 residues. Trimming took 8 bases from V and 8 from J, leaving 15 bases between them. CDR3 in DNA: TGCGCCAGCGAACGGGGGCTGGGGGAAAAACTGTTTTTT. Encoded protein: CASERGLGEKLFF.

This clonotype was seen a handful of times. The chain couples TRBV19 to TRBJ2-1; D is ambiguous. Trimming removed 4 bases from V and 2 bases from J, with 0 bases in between. From germline, CDR1 is LNHDA and CDR2 SQIVND (reference sequence). The CDR3 totals 11 residues. The CDR3 reads CASSTYNEQFF. CDR3 bases: TGTGCCAGTAGTACCTACAATGAGCAGTTCTTC.

V gene TRBV6-5 combines with J gene TRBJ2-5; TRBD2 aligns across 7 bases. Per the germline V gene, CDR1 is MNHEY and CDR2 is SVGAGI. The CDR3 has 15 amino acids. The V segment lost 0 bases and the J segment 3 bases; nucleotides outside the gene matches: 4. The CDR3 region has the DNA TGTGCCAGCAGTTACTCGGGGGGGATAAAAGAGACCCAGTACTTC. Protein product: CASSYSGGIKETQYF.

This chain connects TRBV20-1 to TRBJ1-2, with TRBD1 matching 8 bases. Germline V gene sequence: CDR1 DFQATT, CDR2 SNEGSKA (reference sequence). CDR3 length: 16 residues. J gave up 4 bases and V 0 bases, and 10 bases lay outside the gene matches. CDR3 nucleotides: TGCAGTGCTAGAGAGGCCGGGACAGGCGGTAGCTATGGCTACACCTTC. It yields the protein CSAREAGTGGSYGYTF.

The J gene is TRBJ1-2, the V gene TRBV7-2, with a possible D match to TRBD1 (5 bases). CDR1 is SGHTA and CDR2 is FQGNSA in the germline V gene. The CDR3 is 14 residues long. The germline V and J ends were trimmed by 4 bases and 4 bases, with 13 bases remaining between them. CDR3 amino acids: CASSWQGSGYGYTF. The CDR3 nucleotides read TGTGCCAGCAGCTGGCAGGGAAGCGGCTATGGCTACACCTTC.

The V and J genes are TRBV29-1 and TRBJ2-5, with 8 bases matching TRBD2. This CDR3 region has 14 residues. CDR1 SQVTM and CDR2 ANQGSEA come from the germline V gene. V shed 4 bases, J shed 0 bases, and the junction held 4 bases outside the gene matches. The chain's CDR3 is CSVVERGYQETQYF. CDR3 DNA sequence: TGCAGCGTTGTCGAGCGGGGGTACCAAGAGACCCAGTACTTC.

The chain links TRBV11-2 to TRBJ2-3; TRBD1 is a possible D gene (5 bases). Germline assignment: CDR1 SGHAT and CDR2 FQNNGV. Trimming took off 3 bases at V and 6 bases at J, with 13 bases between the two ends. This CDR3 region has 14 residues. Written as DNA, the CDR3 is TGTGCCAGCAGCTTGATCAGGGATTTCGATACGCAGTATTTT. It is translated as CASSLIRDFDTQYF.

The count of this clonotype is one. The junction departs from the called germline gene at one end, perhaps through a read error. The chain couples TRBV29-1 to TRBJ1-3; 8 nucleotides match TRBD1. Germline CDR1 reads SQVTM; CDR2 reads ANQGSEA. This CDR3 has 13 amino acids. The CDR3 DNA reads TGCAGCGTTGAGGACAGGGCTGGAAACACCACATATTTT. Its protein is CSVEDRAGNTTYF.

V usage is TRBV20-1 and J usage is TRBJ1-2; TRBD1 agrees at 7 bases. Looked up from germline, CDR1 is DFQATT and CDR2 is SNEGSKA (reference sequence). The CDR3 runs 16 residues. The trim removed 5 bases at V and 4 bases at J, leaving 16 bases unmatched. CDR3 in amino acids: CSAYEKDRAFPYGYTF. The CDR3 region has the DNA TGCAGTGCTTACGAGAAAGACAGGGCCTTTCCCTATGGCTACACCTTC.

The chain joins TRBV11-2 to TRBJ2-3; TRBD2 might be the D (6 bases). In germline, CDR1 is SGHAT, CDR2 FQNNGV. This CDR3 contains 15 residues. Between the trimmed V and J ends, which lost 6 bases and 3 bases, there was a span of 16 bases. The CDR3 nucleotides are TGTGCCAGCAGTTCCCGGTGGGGGGAGACAGATACGCAGTATTTT. This encodes CASSSRWGETDTQYF.

This sequence joins TRBV12-3 or TRBV12-4 and TRBJ1-1; no definite D call. The CDR3 loop spans 11 amino acids. Trimming shortened V by 0 bases and J by 12 bases, and 8 bases separated the two germline ends. The CDR3 protein is CASSLAVGTFF. In DNA, the CDR3 is TGTGCCAGCAGTTTAGCTGTAGGTACTTTCTTT.

The J gene is TRBJ2-7, the V gene TRBV7-6, with 7 bases matching TRBD2. CDR3 length equals 15 residues. J gave up 0 bases and V 4 bases, and 6 bases lay outside the gene matches. Germline assignment: CDR1 SGHVS and CDR2 FNYEAQ. The CDR3 here is CASSWRSGGSYEQYF. CDR3 sequence (DNA): TGTGCCAGCAGCTGGAGATCGGGGGGCTCCTACGAGCAGTACTTC.

There are many counts of this clonotype. The chain couples TRBV10-3 to TRBJ2-3; weak D call: TRBD1 (6 bases). This CDR3 spans 14 amino acids. V lost 5 bases to trimming and J lost 2 bases, with 11 bases between them. Germline V lookup: CDR1 ENHRY, CDR2 SYGVKD. For the CDR3, the DNA is TGTGCCATCAGTCGGACAGCCGACACAGATACGCAGTATTTT. Translation gives CAISRTADTDTQYF.

This clonotype was counted a few times. The chain recombines TRBV25-1 with TRBJ1-2; 9 nucleotides align to TRBD1. With 2 bases clipped from V and 2 bases from J, the junction kept 9 bases outside the gene matches. CDR3 length: 17 amino acids. Per the germline V gene, CDR1 is MGHDK and CDR2 is SYGVNS. The DNA of the CDR3 is TGTGCCAGCAGTGAAAATCTTGGAGGACAGGGGAACTATGGCTACACCTTC. It specifies CASSENLGGQGNYGYTF.

The rearrangement uses TRBV6-6 and TRBJ2-7; no clear D. Germline loops: CDR1 MNHNY, CDR2 SVGAGI (reference sequence). The ends were cut back, 6 bases at V and 2 bases at J, with 14 bases in the middle. The CDR3 totals 14 residues. CDR3 loop: CASSAEQSAYEQYF. For the CDR3, the DNA is TGTGCCAGCAGCGCAGAACAGAGCGCCTACGAGCAGTACTTC.

The chain employs TRBV20-1 and TRBJ2-5; 11 positions match TRBD2. The V and J ends lost 7 bases and 6 bases, in that order; junction bases with no gene match: 10. The CDR3 runs to 14 residues. CDR1 DFQATT and CDR2 SNEGSKA come from the germline V gene (reference sequence). Here the CDR3 reads CSGTGSGGAKTQYF. DNA of the CDR3: TGCAGTGGGACGGGTAGCGGGGGGGCGAAGACCCAGTACTTC.

This clonotype has a single count. The chain combines TRBV7-2 with TRBJ1-4, with 7 nucleotides matching TRBD1. The CDR3 contains 17 residues. Germline V gives CDR1 SGHTA, CDR2 FQGNSA. V dropped 1 base and J dropped 6; count of bases not matched to a gene: 11. In DNA, the CDR3 is TGTGCCAGCAGCTTAGGTGATTTAGGGGGCGCGTATGAAAAACTGTTTTTT. Amino acids: CASSLGDLGGAYEKLFF.

This clonotype was found a few times. The V call is TRBV10-2, the J call TRBJ2-1; TRBD2 agrees at 11 bases. The CDR3 contains 15 residues. Germline CDR1 reads WSHSY; CDR2 reads SAAADI. J gave up 9 bases and V 7 bases, and 11 bases lay outside the gene matches. The CDR3 coding sequence is TGCGCCAGCATCCGTAGCGGGGGGGCCGGAAGTGAGCAGTTCTTC. Its protein is CASIRSGGAGSEQFF.

This clonotype appeared once. The J gene is TRBJ1-1, the V gene TRBV29-1; maybe TRBD1 (5 bases). This CDR3 is 13 amino acids long. Germline V gene sequence: CDR1 SQVTM, CDR2 ANQGSEA. V was pared by 3 bases and J by 10 bases, with 18 bases between. The CDR3 DNA sequence: TGCAGCGTTGATGGGGCCGTATTTGAAGGAGCTTTCTTT. Its protein product is CSVDGAVFEGAFF.

This clonotype appeared a few times. The genes are TRBV6-1 and TRBJ2-7; D gene ambiguous. The CDR3 runs to 15 residues. V shed 8 bases and J shed 0 bases, with 17 bases lying between them. CDR1 is MNHNS, CDR2 SASEGT, per germline. CDR3 residues: CASGITPASSYEQYF. DNA of the CDR3: TGTGCCAGCGGAATAACACCCGCGAGCTCCTACGAGCAGTACTTC.

The chain links TRBV12-3 or TRBV12-4 to TRBJ1-1, with 10 bases lining up with TRBD1. J gave up 7 bases and V 6 bases, and 8 bases lay outside the gene matches. This CDR3 comprises 14 residues. The CDR3 DNA reads as TGTGCCAGCAGCTGGGGACAGGGGATGGGTGAAGCTTTCTTT. Protein product: CASSWGQGMGEAFF.

V and J are TRBV20-1 and TRBJ1-2; 8 nucleotides match TRBD1. The length of the CDR3 is 12 residues. V gave up 5 bases and J gave up 8 bases; unmatched junction bases: 7. Germline V gives CDR1 DFQATT, CDR2 SNEGSKA (reference sequence). The chain's CDR3 is CSAGHDRGGYTF. As DNA, the CDR3 is TGCAGTGCTGGGCACGACAGGGGAGGCTACACCTTC.

In the case of this clonotype: A clone one base away is much larger, so this may be a read error. The chain couples TRBV12-3 or TRBV12-4 to TRBJ2-7; D is unclear. CDR3 size: 12 residues. V was pared by 10 bases and J by 7 bases, with 17 bases between. For the CDR3, the DNA is TGTGCCACCGCTGAGACGAACAATGAGCAGTACTTC. This encodes CATAETNNEQYF.

The chain links TRBV20-1 to TRBJ1-2; 8 nucleotides agree with TRBD1. The CDR3 runs 15 residues. Germline V lookup: CDR1 DFQATT, CDR2 SNEGSKA (reference sequence). V lost 6 bases, J lost 4 bases, and 13 bases stayed unmatched. In nucleotides, the CDR3 is TGCAGTGCCAAAGACAGGGGACCACTACTCTATGGCTACACCTTC. It yields the protein CSAKDRGPLLYGYTF.